The entry below gives a single T cell receptor (beta chain) sequence along with its context. Antigen: not known. Donors were nominally healthy when sampled, though unrecorded immune exposures were likely. This record comes from a study of cytomegalovirus exposure and HLA in healthy donors. For the study at large: As released early, the data held 75 million to 90 million unique TCRs from HLA-typed donors.

V lost 4 bases, J lost 7 bases, and 11 bases stayed unmatched. The germline V gene encodes CDR1 SGHNT and CDR2 YYREEE (reference sequence). The CDR3 covers 16 residues. Study-level points and caveats: Later work found most CMV-associated TCR beta chains apparently HLA-restricted. Association of a missense DCLRE1C variant with TCR beta V- and J-gene trimming was reported in a later analysis.

The primer mix had 60 Vbeta and 13 Jbeta primers. TCRdb's table, derived via immunoSEQ multiplex PCR, lists solely in-frame clones and lacks some. The sample lists over 100,000 clones, roughly 60% occurring once. The sequence derives from a human donor in good health. What was sequenced was PBMCs. V is TRBV5-4 and J is TRBJ2-2; TRBD1 aligns across 9 bases. CDR3 sequence (DNA): TGTGCCAGCAGCACACCCCGACAGGGGGGGAGCGGGGAGCTGTTTTTT. Translation gives CASSTPRQGGSGELFF.